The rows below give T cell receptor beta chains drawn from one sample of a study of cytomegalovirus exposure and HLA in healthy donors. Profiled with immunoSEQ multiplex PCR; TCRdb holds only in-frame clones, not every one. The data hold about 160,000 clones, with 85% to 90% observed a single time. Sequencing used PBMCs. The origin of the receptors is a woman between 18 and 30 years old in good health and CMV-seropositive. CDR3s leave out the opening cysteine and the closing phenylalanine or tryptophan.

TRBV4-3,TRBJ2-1,ASSQLAESYNEQF
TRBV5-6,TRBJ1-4,ASSQAGTKNEKLF
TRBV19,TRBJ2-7,ASSISGAYEQY
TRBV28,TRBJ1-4,ASSLSGGSNEKLF
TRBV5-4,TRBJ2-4,ASSTDRDYIQY
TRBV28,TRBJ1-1,ASPPSGESTEAF
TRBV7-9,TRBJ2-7,ATGDFGLAGDKQY
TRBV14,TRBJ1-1,ASSRQGRGTEAF
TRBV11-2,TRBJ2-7,ASSRGQLGEQY
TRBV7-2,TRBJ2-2,ASSHRTANTGELF
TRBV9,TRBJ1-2,ASSARTGMRANYGYT
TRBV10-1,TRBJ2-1,ASSDFASGTNEQF
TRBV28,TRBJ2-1,ASSFPAARGGF
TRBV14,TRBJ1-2,ASSQADRGYGYT
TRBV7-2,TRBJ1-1,ASSHQSWGDTEAF
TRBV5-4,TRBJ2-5,ASSLPGQVETQY
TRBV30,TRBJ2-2,AWSPQDTGELF
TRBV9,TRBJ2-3,ASSVDLAGGPDTQY
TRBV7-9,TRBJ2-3,ASSLAPSGRADTQY
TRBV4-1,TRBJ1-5,ASSPLGGLDQPQH
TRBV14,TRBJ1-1,ASSPDRVNTEAF
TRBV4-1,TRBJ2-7,ASSQAGGRVNYEQY
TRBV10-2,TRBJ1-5,ASSYGQANNQPQH
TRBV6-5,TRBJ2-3,ASRYGTGPTDTQY
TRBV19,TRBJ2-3,ASSKGLLSTDTQY
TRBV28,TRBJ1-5,ASSLISGVNQPQH
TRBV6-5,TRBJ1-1,ASSYGEGVTEAF
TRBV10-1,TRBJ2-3,ASIQGDTQY
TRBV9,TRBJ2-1,ASSPRTASGTLKQF
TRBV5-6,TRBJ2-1,ASSLGHSSGIEQF
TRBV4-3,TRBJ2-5,ASSQDAGPPETQY
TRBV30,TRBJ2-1,AWSSVAGVRNEQF
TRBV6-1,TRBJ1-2,ASNTQGAGNYGYT
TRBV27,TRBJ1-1,ASSFRGLLNTEAF
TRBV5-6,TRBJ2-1,ASSSDSSKTSVWF
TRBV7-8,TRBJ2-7,ASSLRRGLAGGHWLSYEQY
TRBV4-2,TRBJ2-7,ASSQVGQRDQY
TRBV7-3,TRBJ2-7,ASSLYNTYEQY
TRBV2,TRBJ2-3,ASSGLISTDTQY
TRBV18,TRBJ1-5,ASSPDRVPHQPQH
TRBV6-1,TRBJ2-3,ASSGSDRPSTDTQY